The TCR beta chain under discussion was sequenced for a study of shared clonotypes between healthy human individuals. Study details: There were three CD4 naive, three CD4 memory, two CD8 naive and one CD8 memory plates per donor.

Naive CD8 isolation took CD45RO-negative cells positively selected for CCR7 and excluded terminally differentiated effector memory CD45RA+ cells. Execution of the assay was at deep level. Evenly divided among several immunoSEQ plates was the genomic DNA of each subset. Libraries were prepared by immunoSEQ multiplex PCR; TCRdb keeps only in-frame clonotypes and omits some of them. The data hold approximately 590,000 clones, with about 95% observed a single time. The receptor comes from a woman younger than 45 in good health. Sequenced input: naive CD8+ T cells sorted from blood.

CDR3 bases: TGTGCCAGCAGTTTAGGGACACTCAGCACAGATACGCAGTATTTT. Encoded protein: CASSLGTLSTDTQYF. The chain carries TRBV27 and TRBJ2-3, with D perhaps matching TRBD1 (6 bases). Trimming pared 2 bases from V and 0 bases from J, leaving 9 bases between. The CDR3 totals 15 residues. Per the germline V gene, CDR1 is MNHEY and CDR2 is SMNVEV (reference sequence).